This T cell receptor beta chain is from a study of cytotoxic CD8 clonotypes in ibrutinib-treated CLL (dated by TCRdb to the early 2020s). At the level of the whole study: The cohort had 11 relapsed/refractory and more than 14 treatment-naive patients; some 17 were IGHV unmutated. Partial responses were observed in about 25 patients and complete responses in 2; after a median follow-up of 68 months, remission was maintained in some 14 patients and progression was observed in roughly twelve. Response samples were taken after a median of approximately 13 months on treatment, ranging from about 6 to 40 months. Samples averaged roughly 280,000 productive templates and 90,000 to 95,000 productive rearrangements. Longitudinal samples were available for about 30% of the roughly 86 trial participants. Cryopreserved peripheral blood mononuclear cells were collected before treatment, at response, and at either disease progression or sustained remission. All remission and progressive disease samples were collected while patients were still receiving ibrutinib. Broad study findings and their caveats: Sampling times were not matched between patients in sustained remission and patients whose disease was progressing, and lymph node repertoires were not examined. Public clonotypes were rare and either shrank or stayed stable during treatment, and the rise in clonality at ibrutinib response reflected expansion of private clonotypes. At baseline, clonality was higher than in age-matched healthy donors and showed a strong correlation with circulating CD8+ T-cell counts. At ibrutinib response clonality went up, during sustained remission it held steady, and at progression it dropped back toward baseline.

Each clonotype received, on average, about 10x coverage in deep resolution sequencing performed on a MiSeq, where the target depth lay between 1 in 1 million and 1 in 200,000 T cells. TCR beta libraries were generated with the immunoSEQ hsTCRB Kit. In the authors' own workflow: Data were analyzed with ImmunoSEQ Data Assistant and ImmunoSEQ Analyzer, with V, D and J genes assigned per IMGT definitions. Clonality was computed as one minus normalized Shannon entropy of productive rearrangement frequencies, ranging from 0 to 1. Public clonotype analysis was restricted to overrepresented clonotypes comprising at least 0.05% of each patient's repertoire. Repertoires from some twelve age-matched healthy donors in immuneACCESS were used as clonality controls. What TCRdb holds here is the immuneACCESS table cut down to in-frame rearrangements. Part of the clones is not present; checked against another copy, under half of the missing clones reflect an unresolved V gene, and the others are unexplained. V, J and clone size derive from that table, while D and trimming were established from the DNA sequence. The sample yields roughly 200,000 clones; about four fifths were counted once. Roughly 11% of the sample lies in the top ten.

On this clone itself: Its specific antigen is unknown. No much larger clone exists at a distance of one base, and base qualities are not known. Different DNA sequences within this sample yield the same CDR3.

The time point label of this sample denotes: 12 months on ibrutinib. For TCR beta library preparation, approximately 2 micrograms of genomic DNA were isolated from cryopreserved PBMCs. High-throughput TCR beta sequencing was performed on longitudinal blood samples from CLL patients receiving ibrutinib monotherapy. The patients took part in an open-label, single-center phase 2 trial of ibrutinib monotherapy. This TCR was sampled from a human donor with chronic lymphocytic leukemia. Material: PBMCs, obtained after 12 months of ibrutinib treatment.

The CDR3 reads as follows: CASSPVAYEQYF. The DNA sequence is as follows: TGTGCCAGCTCACCCGTCGCCTACGAGCAGTACTTC. Recombination joined TRBV18 with TRBJ2-7; too little of a D gene remains to name it. V drops 3 bases and J drops 2 bases, leaving 5 bases in between. Via the germline V gene, CDR1 is KGHSH and CDR2 LQKENI. Including the terminal cysteine and phenylalanine, the CDR3 comprises 12 residues. Only the CDR3 part of the read is kept: 36 bases, read in frame from the first base. The reference TRBV18 and TRBJ2-7 proteins fill in what lies around the CDR3, so the full variable domain reads NAGVMQNPRHLVRRRGQEARLRCSPMKGHSHVYWYRQLPEEGLKFMVYLQKENIIDESGMPKERFSAEFPKEGPSILRIQQVVRGDSAAYFCASSPVAYEQYFGPGTRLTVT.